This TCR beta chain was sequenced for a study of T cell changes during pregnancy in multiple sclerosis (dated by TCRdb to between 2018 and 2020). Turning to the overall study: The study looked at changes in the T cell repertoire across pregnancy in women with multiple sclerosis.

Concerning this clone: Its specific antigen is unknown. The sample holds no much larger clone one base away, and base qualities are not on file.

The trim is 3 bases for V and 2 bases for J, with a gap of 8 bases between the germline ends. The germline V gene (reference sequence) sets CDR1 to MNHEY and CDR2 to SMNVEV. There are 13 amino acids in the CDR3, from cysteine to phenylalanine inclusive. The sequence is cut down to CDR3 DNA, 39 bases in frame from base 1. Library preparation used the immunoSEQ multiplex PCR assay. TCRdb took over this immuneACCESS table, retaining in-frame rearrangements with V and J assigned. Such tables are incomplete; in checked studies, under half of the missing clones stem from an unresolved V gene, and the remainder is unexplained. The sample table lists about 83,000 clones, roughly 95% of them with a count of one. The ten top clones hold over 0.95% of the sample.

This receptor chain uses TRBV27 and TRBJ2-7; the D gene is not confidently resolved. This receptor was obtained from a female donor with multiple sclerosis, enrolled in a pregnancy study. This specimen consisted of peripheral blood, obtained in the second trimester of pregnancy. The DNA is as follows: TGTGCCAGCAGTTTTGGCTCGACCTACGAGCAGTACTTC. This sequence encodes CASSFGSTYEQYF.